This T cell receptor beta chain emerged from a study of blood T cells in healthy people across ages. Findings of the study overall: Versus aged donors, long-lived donors had higher diversity and more naive CD4+ cells.

Trimming took off 3 bases at V and 0 bases at J, with 18 bases between the two ends. Germline V gene sequence: CDR1 DFQATT, CDR2 SNEGSKA (reference sequence). CDR3 length equals 17 residues. This clonotype was observed a single time. The target antigen is unknown. A J-beta primer mix and a sample-barcoded 5' primer were used in a second PCR of about 7 to 12 cycles. One entry per CDR3 protein, called by TCRdb with MiXCR from the 5' RACE reads. The data contain 850,000 to 950,000 distinct CDR3 sequences, 29% of them singletons. Sequenced sample: blood. The chain is built from TRBV20-1 and TRBJ1-3; D may be TRBD1 (5 bases). The receptor was isolated from a woman of 80 years or more in good health. CDR3 DNA: TGCAGTGCTAGGAAAACCCGGGACTCCAGCTCTGGAAACACCATATATTTT. As protein: CSARKTRDSSSGNTIYF.